These T cell receptor beta chains were read from a single sample in a study. TCRdb itself ran the 5' RACE reads through MiXCR, one entry per CDR3 protein. The top ten hold about 3.9% of the sample, which has 4,000 to 5,000 distinct CDR3 sequences, approximately 72% seen once. The material sequenced was Tregs sorted from blood. The receptors stem from a female donor with breast cancer. Each CDR3 is given with its conserved first and last residue. The order of the fields is clone size, J gene, V gene, D gene, CDR3 protein, CDR3 DNA. A D gene is named only where the DNA matches it firmly. Not all rows give a size; the values are once, few, many and, for expanded clones, a class.

NA | TRBJ2-1 | TRBV11-1 | NA | CASSSTGAGYEQFF | TGTGCCAGCAGCTCGACTGGTGCGGGGTACGAGCAGTTCTTC
NA | TRBJ1-4 | TRBV7-9 | NA | CASSLERREKLFF | TGTGCCAGCAGCTTAGAGAGACGCGAAAAACTGTTTTTT
NA | TRBJ2-2 | TRBV4-1 | TRBD1 | CASSHPPTGQGGTGELFF | TGCGCCAGCAGCCACCCCCCCACCGGACAGGGCGGCACCGGGGAGCTGTTTTTT
NA | TRBJ2-1 | TRBV10-3 | TRBD2 | CAISEVAGGPLSEQFF | TGTGCCATCAGTGAGGTAGCGGGGGGGCCGTTGAGTGAGCAGTTCTTC
NA | TRBJ1-2 | TRBV20-1 | NA | CSARDQRVNYGYTF | TGCAGTGCTAGAGATCAACGGGTGAACTATGGCTACACCTTC
NA | TRBJ1-5 | TRBV28 | NA | CASSLARLGNQPQHF | TGTGCCAGCAGTTTAGCCCGGCTGGGCAATCAGCCCCAGCATTTT
few | TRBJ1-4 | TRBV4-1 | NA | CASSQEDRFGEKLFF | TGCGCCAGCAGCCAAGAAGACAGGTTCGGCGAAAAACTGTTTTTT
few | TRBJ2-2 | TRBV7-6 | NA | CASSPTASTGELFF | TGTGCCAGCAGCCCAACGGCGAGCACCGGGGAGCTGTTTTTT
once | TRBJ2-3 | TRBV28 | TRBD1 | CASSPGTGEETDTQYF | TGTGCCAGCAGTCCGGGGACAGGGGAAGAAACAGATACGCAGTATTTT
NA | TRBJ2-5 | TRBV6-5 | TRBD1 | CASSYTDRGRGTQYF | TGTGCCAGCAGTTATACGGACAGGGGGCGTGGGACCCAGTACTTC
NA | TRBJ1-1 | TRBV4-2 | NA | CASSPRGEFTSFF | TGTGCCAGCAGCCCCAGAGGGGAGTTTACGTCTTTCTTT
NA | TRBJ1-1 | TRBV7-9 | NA | CASTPGALNTEAFF | TGTGCCAGCACACCGGGAGCCTTGAACACTGAAGCTTTCTTT
NA | TRBJ2-7 | TRBV6-1 | NA | CASSARDQGPYVEQYF | TGTGCCAGCAGTGCTAGAGACCAGGGGCCCTACGTTGAGCAGTACTTC
NA | TRBJ2-7 | TRBV4-1 | NA | CASGQVVHNYEQYF | TGCGCCAGCGGCCAAGTGGTTCACAACTACGAGCAGTACTTC
NA | TRBJ1-5 | TRBV10-1 | NA | CATSDQRVGSNQPQHF | TGTGCCACCAGTGATCAAAGGGTCGGAAGCAATCAGCCCCAGCATTTT
once | TRBJ1-2 | TRBV5-1 | NA | CASHKDSAGGINYGYTF | TGCGCCAGCCACAAAGACAGCGCAGGCGGAATTAACTATGGCTACACCTTC
NA | TRBJ2-1 | TRBV6-5 | TRBD2 | CARSYPSGEQFF | TGTGCCAGGAGTTACCCTAGCGGGGAGCAGTTCTTC
NA | TRBJ1-5 | TRBV4-1 | NA | CASSQDHGTMISNQPQHF | TGCGCCAGCAGCCAGGACCACGGGACAATGATTAGCAATCAGCCCCAGCATTTT
once | TRBJ2-7 | TRBV10-3 | NA | CAISAGQGGSYEQYF | TGTGCCATCAGTGCAGGGCAGGGGGGTTCCTACGAGCAGTACTTC
once | TRBJ2-1 | TRBV5-1 | NA | CASSLEVTGIYGDNEQFF | TGCGCCAGCAGCTTGGAAGTAACAGGGATCTACGGGGACAATGAGCAGTTCTTC
NA | TRBJ2-5 | TRBV11-2 | NA | CASSPWTQQETQYF | TGTGCCAGCAGCCCCTGGACTCAACAAGAGACCCAGTACTTC
few | TRBJ2-1 | TRBV9 | TRBD2 | CASSGTSGGWVNEQFF | TGTGCCAGCAGCGGGACTAGCGGGGGCTGGGTCAATGAGCAGTTCTTC
NA | TRBJ1-1 | TRBV4-1 | TRBD1 | CASSHPGGGGTEAFF | TGCGCCAGCAGCCACCCAGGGGGCGGCGGCACTGAAGCTTTCTTT
NA | TRBJ2-1 | TRBV29-1 | NA | CSVETTLNNEQFF | TGCAGCGTTGAGACTACTCTCAACAATGAGCAGTTCTTC
NA | TRBJ2-3 | TRBV6-5 | TRBD1 | CASGQVFATSTDTQYF | TGTGCCAGCGGACAGGTGTTTGCCACTAGCACAGATACGCAGTATTTT
NA | TRBJ2-1 | TRBV15 | NA | CATSRIAGARTSSYNEQFF | TGTGCCACCAGTAGGATAGCCGGGGCACGAACAAGCTCCTACAATGAGCAGTTCTTC
NA | TRBJ2-1 | TRBV6-5 | NA | CASSWGLYNEQFF | TGTGCCAGCAGTTGGGGACTGTACAATGAGCAGTTCTTC
NA | TRBJ2-7 | TRBV7-3 | TRBD2 | CASSLSGGANEQYF | TGTGCCAGCAGCTTAAGCGGGGGGGCAAACGAGCAGTACTTC
few | TRBJ2-7 | TRBV27 | NA | CASSPTLDRKLYEQYF | TGTGCCAGCAGTCCAACTTTGGACAGAAAACTTTACGAGCAGTACTTC
NA | TRBJ2-7 | TRBV7-6 | TRBD2 | CASSPLATSGGYEQYF | TGTGCCAGCAGCCCCTTAGCGACTAGCGGGGGGTACGAGCAGTACTTC
NA | TRBJ2-1 | TRBV27 | NA | CASGLQGAYNEQFF | TGTGCCAGCGGTTTGCAGGGAGCCTACAATGAGCAGTTCTTC
NA | TRBJ2-5 | TRBV20-1 | NA | CSARGVGTMPSEKTQYF | TGCAGTGCTAGAGGGGTAGGAACAATGCCCTCAGAAAAGACCCAGTACTTC
NA | TRBJ2-1 | TRBV6-1 | TRBD1 | CASRDDRGRSYNEQFF | TGTGCCAGCAGAGATGACAGGGGGAGGTCCTACAATGAGCAGTTCTTC
NA | TRBJ2-1 | TRBV4-1 | NA | CASSQEVGEQFF | TGCGCCAGCAGCCAAGAGGTGGGTGAGCAGTTCTTC
few | TRBJ2-7 | TRBV5-1 | TRBD1 | CASSLAGGTYEQYF | TGCGCCAGCAGCTTGGCAGGGGGCACCTACGAGCAGTACTTC
NA | TRBJ2-3 | TRBV11-3 | TRBD2 | CASSPSGTSTQYF | TGTGCCAGCAGCCCCTCCGGGACTAGTACGCAGTATTTT
NA | TRBJ1-1 | TRBV4-1 | NA | CASSPQAWAYGDTEAFF | TGCGCCAGCAGCCCCCAAGCCTGGGCCTATGGGGACACTGAAGCTTTCTTT
few | TRBJ2-7 | TRBV7-7 | NA | CASSSGAGNEQYF | TGTGCTAGCAGCTCAGGAGCCGGTAACGAGCAGTACTTC
NA | TRBJ2-1 | TRBV12-3/TRBV12-4 | NA | CATQVNNEQFF | TGTGCCACCCAGGTTAACAATGAGCAGTTCTTC
NA | TRBJ2-5 | TRBV20-1 | TRBD2 | CSARDPTSSGVQETQYF | TGCAGTGCTAGAGATCCGACGTCTAGCGGGGTTCAAGAGACCCAGTACTTC
NA | TRBJ1-6 | TRBV11-2 | TRBD1 | CASSLTGGISPLHF | TGTGCCAGCAGCTTGACAGGGGGTATTTCACCCCTCCACTTT
NA | TRBJ2-7 | TRBV5-1 | NA | CASRGQNLYEQYF | TGCGCCAGCAGAGGACAGAACCTCTACGAGCAGTACTTC
NA | TRBJ1-3 | TRBV7-3 | NA | CASSQGRQGNTIYF | TGTGCCAGCAGCCAAGGAAGGCAAGGAAACACCATATATTTT
NA | TRBJ1-1 | TRBV25-1 | NA | CASSSAGRADPAEAFF | TGTGCCAGCAGCTCGGCGGGCAGGGCCGATCCGGCTGAAGCTTTCTTT
once | TRBJ2-1 | TRBV20-1 | NA | CSARGNYNEQFF | TGCAGTGCTAGGGGGAACTACAATGAGCAGTTCTTC
once | TRBJ2-1 | TRBV5-1 | NA | CASSLDPYNEQFF | TGCGCCAGCAGCTTGGACCCGTACAATGAGCAGTTCTTC
NA | TRBJ2-7 | TRBV6-5 | TRBD1 | CASSQGVSYNEQYF | TGTGCCAGCAGCCAGGGGGTCTCCTACAATGAGCAGTACTTC
NA | TRBJ1-6 | TRBV5-1 | NA | CASSLGPGGTGSPLHF | TGCGCCAGCAGCTTGGGGCCCGGGGGAACCGGTTCACCCCTCCACTTT
NA | TRBJ2-1 | TRBV4-1 | TRBD2 | CASSSLLAGGNYNEQFF | TGCGCCAGCAGTTCCTTACTAGCGGGAGGGAACTACAATGAGCAGTTCTTC
NA | TRBJ1-1 | TRBV9 | NA | CASSVNKGGENTEAFF | TGTGCCAGCAGCGTAAACAAGGGGGGGGAGAACACTGAAGCTTTCTTT
once | TRBJ1-1 | TRBV4-1 | NA | CASSQFGGQTNTEAFF | TGCGCCAGCAGCCAATTCGGGGGGCAGACGAACACTGAAGCTTTCTTT
NA | TRBJ2-1 | TRBV5-5 | TRBD2 | CASIRAVAGNEQFF | TGTGCCAGTATCAGGGCGGTAGCGGGCAATGAGCAGTTCTTC
NA | TRBJ2-1 | TRBV20-1 | TRBD2 | CSARLLAGGPVYNEQFF | TGCAGTGCTCGACTACTAGCGGGAGGGCCGGTTTACAATGAGCAGTTCTTC
NA | TRBJ2-3 | TRBV29-1 | TRBD1 | CSVEGQGVADTQYF | TGCAGCGTTGAGGGACAGGGGGTCGCGGATACGCAGTATTTT